Presented here are 3 T cell receptor beta chains from one specimen sequenced in a study of cytomegalovirus exposure and HLA in healthy donors. Primers: 60 Vbeta forward and 13 Jbeta reverse. TCRdb keeps only in-frame clones here, not all; method: immunoSEQ multiplex PCR. This sample carries over 100,000 clones, 79% of them seen once, and the ten largest clones take about 3%. The sequencing input was PBMCs. Receptor source: a woman in her late teens or twenties in good health and CMV-seropositive.

The chain employs TRBV30 and TRBJ1-4, with a possible D match to TRBD1 (6 bases). V lost 4 bases to trimming and J lost 0 bases, with 9 bases between them. This CDR3 is 14 amino acids long. Per germline, CDR1 GTSNPN and CDR2 SVGIG (reference sequence). The CDR3 DNA reads as TGTGCCTGGACCAGGGACACAACTAATGAAAAACTGTTTTTT. This codes for CAWTRDTTNEKLFF.

V is TRBV19 and J is TRBJ2-6; D remains ambiguous. CDR1 and CDR2 (germline): LNHDA, SQIVND (reference sequence). Trimming removed 5 bases from V and 1 base from J, with 9 bases in between. CDR3 length: 15 amino acids. The CDR3 loop is CASSFQVSGANVLTF. As DNA, the CDR3 is TGTGCCAGTAGTTTTCAGGTTTCTGGGGCCAACGTCCTGACTTTC.

J is TRBJ2-7 and V is TRBV7-3; TRBD2 matches at 8 bases. V was pared by 8 bases and J by 3 bases, with 9 bases of the junction left unmatched. The CDR3 has 14 amino acids. Looked up from germline, CDR1 is SGHTA and CDR2 is FQGTGA. The CDR3 coding sequence is TGTGCCAGCGGCCGGGAGGGGCATGGCTACGAGCAGTACTTC. Translation gives CASGREGHGYEQYF.